This T cell receptor (beta chain) was retrieved from a study of blood T cell repertoires in COVID-19. Overall study context: Whether acute or convalescent, the COVID-19 samples came from the United States, Italy and Spain.

How the authors handled the data: Amplification of reference gene primers was used by the study to estimate nucleated cell counts. Assay: immunoSEQ multiplex PCR; the TCRdb copy retains only in-frame clones and omits some. The D gene and trimming were derived from the DNA, and the V and J assignments and clone size from that table. The sample has under 300,000 clones, around four fifths seen once; the top ten hold around an eighth. Trimming removed 5 bases from V and 2 bases from J; junction bases left unmatched: 9. This CDR3 region has 16 residues. The germline CDR1 and CDR2 sequences are SNHLY and FYNNEI.

J is TRBJ1-5 and V is TRBV2; 7 bases map to TRBD1. The sample consisted of peripheral blood. The receptor was isolated from a woman aged 55-69 years with active or convalescent COVID-19. The CDR3 nucleotides read TGTGCCAGCAGTCGACAGGGAGGATTAGGCAATCAGCCCCAGCATTTT. Its protein product is CASSRQGGLGNQPQHF.